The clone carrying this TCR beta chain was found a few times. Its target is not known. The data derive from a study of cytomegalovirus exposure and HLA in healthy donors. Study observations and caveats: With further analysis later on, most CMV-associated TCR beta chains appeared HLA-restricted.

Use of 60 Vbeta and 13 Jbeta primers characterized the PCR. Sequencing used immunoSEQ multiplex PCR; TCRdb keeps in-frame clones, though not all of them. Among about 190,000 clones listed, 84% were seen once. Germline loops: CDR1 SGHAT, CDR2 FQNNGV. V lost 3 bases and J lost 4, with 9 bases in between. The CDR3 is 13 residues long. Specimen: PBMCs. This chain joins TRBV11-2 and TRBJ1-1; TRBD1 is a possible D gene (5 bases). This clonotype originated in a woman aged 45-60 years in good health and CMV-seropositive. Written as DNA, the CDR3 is TGTGCCAGCAGCTTTACGGGGGGCACTGAAGCTTTCTTT. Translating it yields CASSFTGGTEAFF.